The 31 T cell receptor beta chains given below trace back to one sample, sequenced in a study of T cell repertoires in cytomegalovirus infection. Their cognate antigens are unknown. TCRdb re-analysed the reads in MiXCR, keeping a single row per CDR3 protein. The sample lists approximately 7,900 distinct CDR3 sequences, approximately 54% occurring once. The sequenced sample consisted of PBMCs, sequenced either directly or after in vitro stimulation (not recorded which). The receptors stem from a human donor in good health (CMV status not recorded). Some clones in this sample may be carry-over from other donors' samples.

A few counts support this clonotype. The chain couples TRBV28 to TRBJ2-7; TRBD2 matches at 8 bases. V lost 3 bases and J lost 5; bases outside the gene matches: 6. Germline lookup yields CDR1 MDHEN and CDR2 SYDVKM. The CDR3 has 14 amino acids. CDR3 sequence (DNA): TGTGCCAGCAGTTTCGTAGCGGGAACCGACGAGCAGTACTTC. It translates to CASSFVAGTDEQYF.

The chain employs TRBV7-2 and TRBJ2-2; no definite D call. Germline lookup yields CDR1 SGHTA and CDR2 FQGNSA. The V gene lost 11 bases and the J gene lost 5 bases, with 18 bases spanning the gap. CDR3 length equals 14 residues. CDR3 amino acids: CALRLWTSTGELFF. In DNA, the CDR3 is TGTGCCCTAAGATTATGGACCTCGACCGGGGAGCTGTTTTTT.

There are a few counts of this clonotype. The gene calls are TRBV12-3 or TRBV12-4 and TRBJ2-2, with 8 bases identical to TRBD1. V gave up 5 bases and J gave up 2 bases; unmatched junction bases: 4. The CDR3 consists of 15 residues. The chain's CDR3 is CASSHRGFNTGELFF. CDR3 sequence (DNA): TGTGCCAGCAGTCACAGGGGGTTCAACACCGGGGAGCTGTTTTTT.

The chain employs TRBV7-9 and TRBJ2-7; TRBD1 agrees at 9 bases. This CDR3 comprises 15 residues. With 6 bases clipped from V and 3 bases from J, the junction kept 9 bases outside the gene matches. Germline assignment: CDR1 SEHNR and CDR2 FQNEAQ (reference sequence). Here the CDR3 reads CASSDRDRVHYEQYF. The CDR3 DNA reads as TGTGCCAGCAGTGACCGGGACAGGGTGCACTACGAGCAGTACTTC. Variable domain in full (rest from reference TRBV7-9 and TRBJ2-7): DTGVSQNPRHKITKRGQNVTFRCDPISEHNRLYWYRQTLGQGPEFLTYFQNEAQLEKSRLLSDRFSAERPKGSFSTLEIQRTEQGDSAMYLCASSDRDRVHYEQYFGPGTRLTVT.

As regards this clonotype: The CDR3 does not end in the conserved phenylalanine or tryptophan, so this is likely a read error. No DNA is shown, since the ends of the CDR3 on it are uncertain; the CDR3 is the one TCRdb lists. The CDR3 here is CAISESAHGSDETRNQPKHC. This chain uses TRBV10-3 with TRBJ1-5. The CDR3 is 20 residues long, ends included. The germline CDR1 and CDR2 sequences are ENHRY and SYGVKD.

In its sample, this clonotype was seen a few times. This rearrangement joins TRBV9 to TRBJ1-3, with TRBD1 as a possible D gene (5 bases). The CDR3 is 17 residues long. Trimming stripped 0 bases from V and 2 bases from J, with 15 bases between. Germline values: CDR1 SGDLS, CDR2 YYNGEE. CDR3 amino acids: CASSVGDDGRAGNTIYF. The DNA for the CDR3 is TGTGCCAGCAGCGTAGGGGACGACGGGAGAGCTGGAAACACCATATATTTT.

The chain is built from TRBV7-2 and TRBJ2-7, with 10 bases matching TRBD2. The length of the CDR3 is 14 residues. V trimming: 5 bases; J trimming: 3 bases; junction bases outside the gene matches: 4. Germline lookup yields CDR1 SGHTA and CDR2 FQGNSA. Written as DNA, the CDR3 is TGTGCCAGCAGCCAAACTAGCGGGAACTACGAGCAGTACTTC. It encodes CASSQTSGNYEQYF.

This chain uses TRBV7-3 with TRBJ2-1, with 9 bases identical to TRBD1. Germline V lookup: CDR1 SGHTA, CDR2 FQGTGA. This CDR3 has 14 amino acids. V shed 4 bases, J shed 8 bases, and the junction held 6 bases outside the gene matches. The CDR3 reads CASSYGQGTDEQFF. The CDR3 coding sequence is TGTGCCAGCAGCTACGGACAGGGGACGGATGAGCAGTTCTTC.

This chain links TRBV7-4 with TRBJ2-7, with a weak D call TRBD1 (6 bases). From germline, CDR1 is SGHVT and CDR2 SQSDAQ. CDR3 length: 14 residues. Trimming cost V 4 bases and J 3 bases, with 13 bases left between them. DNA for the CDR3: TGTGCCAGCAGCTCAGTCGTAGGGGGCTACGAGCAGTACTTC. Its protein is CASSSVVGGYEQYF.

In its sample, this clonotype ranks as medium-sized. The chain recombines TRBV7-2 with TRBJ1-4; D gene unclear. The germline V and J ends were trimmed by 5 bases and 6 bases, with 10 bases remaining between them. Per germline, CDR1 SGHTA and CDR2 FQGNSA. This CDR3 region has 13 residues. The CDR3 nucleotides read TGTGCCAGCAGCACCCGGGCTCATGAAAAACTGTTTTTT. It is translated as CASSTRAHEKLFF.

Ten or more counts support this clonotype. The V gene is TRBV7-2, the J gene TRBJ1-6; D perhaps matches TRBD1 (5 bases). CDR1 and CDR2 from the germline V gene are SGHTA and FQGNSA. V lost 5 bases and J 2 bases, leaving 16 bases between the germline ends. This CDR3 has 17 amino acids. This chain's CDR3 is CASSQLQGEPYNSPLHF. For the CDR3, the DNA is TGTGCCAGCAGCCAACTCCAGGGAGAACCCTATAATTCACCCCTCCACTTT.

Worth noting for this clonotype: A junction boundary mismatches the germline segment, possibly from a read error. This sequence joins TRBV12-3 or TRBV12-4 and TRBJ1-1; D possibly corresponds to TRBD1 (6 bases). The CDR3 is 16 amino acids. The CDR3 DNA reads TGTGCCAGCAGTCTCAGGGTTTCCAAACAGGGCACTGAAGTTGTCTTT. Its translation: CASSLRVSKQGTEVVF.

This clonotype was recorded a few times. The CDR3 coding sequence is TGTGCCACCAGCAACGGGTACACCGGGGAGCTGTTTTTT. Protein product: CATSNGYTGELFF. The V and J genes are TRBV15 and TRBJ2-2, with unresolved D. The V gene lost 4 bases and the J gene lost 3 bases, with 6 bases spanning the gap. Germline CDR1 and CDR2: LNHNV and YYDKDF (reference sequence). This CDR3 region has 13 residues.

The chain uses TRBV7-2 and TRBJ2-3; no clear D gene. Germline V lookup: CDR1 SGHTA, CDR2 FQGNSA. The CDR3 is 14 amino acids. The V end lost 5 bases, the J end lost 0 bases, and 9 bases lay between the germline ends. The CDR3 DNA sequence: TGTGCCAGCAGCGAGTATCTTAGCACAGATACGCAGTATTTT. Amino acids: CASSEYLSTDTQYF.

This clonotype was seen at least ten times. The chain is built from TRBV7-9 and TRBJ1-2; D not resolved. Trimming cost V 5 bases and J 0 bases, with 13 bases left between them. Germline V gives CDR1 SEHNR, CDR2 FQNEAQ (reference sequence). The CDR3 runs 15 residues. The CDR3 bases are TGTGCCAGCAGCAACCTCCTACCGCCTAACTATGGCTACACCTTC. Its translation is CASSNLLPPNYGYTF.

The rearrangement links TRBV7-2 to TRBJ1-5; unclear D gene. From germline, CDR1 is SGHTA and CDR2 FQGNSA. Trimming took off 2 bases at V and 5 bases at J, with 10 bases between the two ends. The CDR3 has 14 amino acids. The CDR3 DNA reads TGTGCCAGCAGCTTATCGAGGAGGGATCAGCCCCAGCATTTT. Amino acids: CASSLSRRDQPQHF.

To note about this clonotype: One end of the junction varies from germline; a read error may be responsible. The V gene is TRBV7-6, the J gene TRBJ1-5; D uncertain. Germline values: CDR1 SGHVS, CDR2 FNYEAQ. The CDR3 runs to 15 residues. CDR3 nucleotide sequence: TGTGCCAGCAGCCCCGCAAAATACAGCAATCAGCCCCCGCATTTT. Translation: CASSPAKYSNQPPHF.

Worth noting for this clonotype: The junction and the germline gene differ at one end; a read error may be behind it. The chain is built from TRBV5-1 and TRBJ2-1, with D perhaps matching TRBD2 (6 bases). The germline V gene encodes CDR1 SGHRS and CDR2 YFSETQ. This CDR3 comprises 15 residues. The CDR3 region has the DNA TGCGCCAGCAGCTTGTTCTCGACAGCGGGCAAGGAGAAGTCATTC. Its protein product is CASSLFSTAGKEKSF. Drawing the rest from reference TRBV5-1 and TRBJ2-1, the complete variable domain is KAGVTQTPRYLIKTRGQQVTLSCSPISGHRSVSWYQQTPGQGLQFLFEYFSETQRNKGNFPGRFSGRQFSNSRSEMNVSTLELGDSALYLCASSLFSTAGKEKSFGPGTRLTVL.

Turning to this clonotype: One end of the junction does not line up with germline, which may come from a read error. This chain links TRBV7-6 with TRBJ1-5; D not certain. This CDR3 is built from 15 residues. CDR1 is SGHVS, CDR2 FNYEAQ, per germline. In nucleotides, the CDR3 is TGTTCCGTCAGCCCCGCAACATACAGCAAGCAGCCCCAGCCTTTT. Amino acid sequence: CSVSPATYSKQPQPF.

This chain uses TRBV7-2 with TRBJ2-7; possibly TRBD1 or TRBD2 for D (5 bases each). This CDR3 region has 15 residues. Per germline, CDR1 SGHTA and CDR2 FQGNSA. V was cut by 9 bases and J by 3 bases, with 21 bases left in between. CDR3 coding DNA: TGTGCCAGGCGCTCACCATGGGGGTTTAACTACGAGCAGTACTTC. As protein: CARRSPWGFNYEQYF.

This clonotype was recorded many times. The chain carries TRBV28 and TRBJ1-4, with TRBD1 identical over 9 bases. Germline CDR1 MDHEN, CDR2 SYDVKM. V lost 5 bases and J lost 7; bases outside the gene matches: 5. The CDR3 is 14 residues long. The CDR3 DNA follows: TGTGCCAGCAGTGTTACAGGGGGCTCTGAAAAACTGTTTTTT. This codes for CASSVTGGSEKLFF.

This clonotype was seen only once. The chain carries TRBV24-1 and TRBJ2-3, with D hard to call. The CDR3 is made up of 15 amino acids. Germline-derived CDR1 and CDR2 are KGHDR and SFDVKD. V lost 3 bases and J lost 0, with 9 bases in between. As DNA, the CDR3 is TGTGCCACCAGTGATCATTCAAGAAGCACAGATACGCAGTATTTT. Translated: CATSDHSRSTDTQYF.

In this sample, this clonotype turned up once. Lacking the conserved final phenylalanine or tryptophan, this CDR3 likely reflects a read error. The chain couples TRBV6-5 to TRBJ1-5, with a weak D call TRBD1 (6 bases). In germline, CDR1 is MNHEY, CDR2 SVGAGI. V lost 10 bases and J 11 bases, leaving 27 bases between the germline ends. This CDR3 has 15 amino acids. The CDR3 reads CATGLRQVTNPTQHS. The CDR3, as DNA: TGTGCCACAGGCCTCCGACAGGTGACCAATCCGACCCAGCATTCG.

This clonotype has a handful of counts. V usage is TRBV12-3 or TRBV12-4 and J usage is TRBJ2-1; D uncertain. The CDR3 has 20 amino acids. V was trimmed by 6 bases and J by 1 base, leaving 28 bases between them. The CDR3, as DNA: TGTGCCAGCAGCTCCCTAAGCCTCCTGGTTGGAGAAAGGTCCTACAATGAGCAGTTCTTC. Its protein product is CASSSLSLLVGERSYNEQFF.

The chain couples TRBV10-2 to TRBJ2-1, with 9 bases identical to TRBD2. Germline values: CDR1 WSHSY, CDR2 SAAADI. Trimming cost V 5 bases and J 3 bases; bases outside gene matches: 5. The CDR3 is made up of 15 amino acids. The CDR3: CASSTQRGVYNEQFF. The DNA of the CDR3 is TGCGCCAGCAGTACCCAGCGGGGGGTCTACAATGAGCAGTTCTTC.

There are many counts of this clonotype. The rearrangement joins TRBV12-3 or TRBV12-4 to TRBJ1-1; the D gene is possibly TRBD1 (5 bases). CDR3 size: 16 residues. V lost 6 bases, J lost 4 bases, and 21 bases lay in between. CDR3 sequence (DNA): TGTGCCAGCAGCCTCAGGGTTTCCAAACATTTCACTGAAGCTTTCTTT. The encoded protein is CASSLRVSKHFTEAFF.

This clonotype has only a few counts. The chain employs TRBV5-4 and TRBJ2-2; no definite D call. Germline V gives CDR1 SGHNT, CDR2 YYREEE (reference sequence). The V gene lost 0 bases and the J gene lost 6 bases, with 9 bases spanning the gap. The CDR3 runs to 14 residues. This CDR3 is CASSLAGPSGELFF. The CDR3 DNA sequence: TGTGCCAGCAGCTTGGCCGGCCCCTCCGGGGAGCTGTTTTTT.

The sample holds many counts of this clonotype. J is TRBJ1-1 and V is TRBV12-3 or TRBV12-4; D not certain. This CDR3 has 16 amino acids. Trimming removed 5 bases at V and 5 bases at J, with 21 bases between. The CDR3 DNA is TGTGCCAGCAGTGGACGATTTACAGCCCGTGTGACTGAAGCTTTCTTT. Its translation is CASSGRFTARVTEAFF.

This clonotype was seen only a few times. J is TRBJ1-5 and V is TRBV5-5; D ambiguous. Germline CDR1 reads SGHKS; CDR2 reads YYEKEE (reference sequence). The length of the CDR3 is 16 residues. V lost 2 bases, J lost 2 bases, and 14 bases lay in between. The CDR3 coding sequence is TGTGCCAGCAGCTTTGCGGGCACCAGCCGCAATCAGCCCCAGCATTTT. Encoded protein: CASSFAGTSRNQPQHF.

For the CDR3, the DNA is TGTGCCAGCAGCTTCCACCGGGGAGATACGCAGTATTTT. Encoded protein: CASSFHRGDTQYF. The chain joins TRBV7-8 to TRBJ2-3; D is perhaps TRBD2 (5 bases). This CDR3 has 13 residues. CDR1 and CDR2 from the germline V gene are SGHVS and FQNEAQ. The V and J ends lost 3 bases and 5 bases respectively, with 9 bases between them. The whole variable domain, filled in from reference TRBV7-8 and TRBJ2-3, reads GAGVSQSPRYKVAKRGQDVALRCDPISGHVSLFWYQQALGQGPEFLTYFQNEAQLDKSGLPSDRFFAERPEGSVSTLKIQRTQQEDSAVYLCASSFHRGDTQYFGPGTRLTVL.

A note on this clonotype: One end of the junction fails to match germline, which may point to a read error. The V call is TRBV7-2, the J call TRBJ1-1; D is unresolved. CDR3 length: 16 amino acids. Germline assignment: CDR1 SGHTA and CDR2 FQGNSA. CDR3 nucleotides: TGTGCAAGCAGCTTAGATTCTAGGTGCTCGAACACTGAAGATTTCTTT. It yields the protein CASSLDSRCSNTEDFF.